This T cell receptor (beta chain) was profiled in a study of T cell responses to AZD1222 COVID-19 vaccine (dated by TCRdb to about 2021). A note on the overall study: AZD1222 recipients with second doses at about 4 weeks or about 12 weeks were pooled, because spike-specific TCR depth and breadth did not differ between schedules. A total of roughly 240 trial participants underwent TCR sequencing, of whom about 200 received two doses of AZD1222 and around 26 received two doses of the MenACWY control vaccine. Trial participants were enrolled by age into subgroups of 18-55, 56-69 and 70-plus years, and about 150, 27 and 61 TCR-sequenced participants, respectively, were included in these subgroups.

The CDR3 regions of human TCRbeta chains were analyzed by immunosequencing. Regarding the original processing steps: TCRs in the repertoires were compared against a reference library of SARS-CoV-2-specific TCRs that had been generated with the MIRA antigen-specificity platform. Breadth was defined as the fraction of unique TCRs that were SARS-CoV-2-associated, and depth was defined as the fraction of total T cells that were SARS-CoV-2-associated. Using the MIRA data, every spike-specific TCR was mapped to the spike region that the TCR reacted to and assigned to either a CD4 or a CD8 class. Log10-transformed breadth and depth values were compared by one-way ANOVA with Sidak's multiple comparisons tests. TCRdb re-hosts the immuneACCESS table, in-frame sequences only. Its copies lack some clones; in the studies checked, an unresolved V gene accounts for under half of them, and the cause for the rest is not known. V and J calls and clone size are copied from that table; D and trimming were computed from the DNA. This sample is represented by tens of thousands of clones; 85% to 90% of them were singletons. The ten largest clones add up to less than 20% of the sample.

The germline ends are 3 bases apart after V is trimmed by 8 bases and J by 2 bases. The germline V gene encodes CDR1 KGHSH and CDR2 LQKENI. The CDR3 measures 10 amino acids from cysteine to phenylalanine. Only CDR3 DNA is held: 30 bases, read in frame from base 1. Paper-wide results and their limitations: Because no day 14 peak-response samples were available, the repertoires could be characterized only after the peak T cell response. The 56-69-year group was small, and its depth increase did not reach significance, likely because of low power. Nearly half of unique spike-specific TCRs reportedly recognized epitopes outside regions mutated in the B.1.351 and B.1.1.7 variants. A significant rise in spike-specific TCR breadth and depth was observed after two AZD1222 doses relative to day 0 and relative to MenACWY recipients. Conclusions about previously exposed vaccinees are limited, since just five or six AZD1222 recipients were seropositive for SARS-CoV-2 at baseline. Vaccine-associated CD4 TCRs spanned the whole spike protein, with dominant responses in regions 160-218 and 743-854. Most participants were white British and females outnumbered males, and the authors suggested that clonal diversity may have been underestimated.

The time point label for this specimen denotes: baseline before first vaccination. Vaccinee samples were obtained from the UK trials COV001 and COV002, which included a single-blind randomized controlled phase 2/3 trial of AZD1222 (ChAdOx1 nCoV-19) in healthy adults. For TCRbeta chain sequencing, PBMC samples from trial participants were taken at day 0 and at day 28 after the second dose. With regard to this clone: The clone's antigen remains unknown. No base quality values were provided; no much bigger clone lies one nucleotide off.

The specimen comprised peripheral blood, sampled on day 0 of AZD1222 vaccination. The sequence derives from an adult in good health. The sequence is built from TRBV18 and TRBJ1-2; confidence is insufficient to name the D gene. The base sequence is TGTGCCAGCGACAACTATGGCTACACCTTC. Its amino acids are CASDNYGYTF. The full variable domain, completed from the reference TRBV18 and TRBJ1-2 proteins outside the CDR3, reads NAGVMQNPRHLVRRRGQEARLRCSPMKGHSHVYWYRQLPEEGLKFMVYLQKENIIDESGMPKERFSAEFPKEGPSILRIQQVVRGDSAAYFCASDNYGYTFGSGTRLTVV.